The rows below give T cell receptor beta chains drawn from one sample of a study of early T cells in non-severe SARS-CoV-2 infection. MiXCR was run by TCRdb on the 5' RACE reads, yielding one entry per CDR3 protein. There are around 12,000 distinct CDR3 sequences in the sample; around 5% occur only once, and about 10% lies in the top ten. Input material: whole blood. The receptors come from an adult who was a healthcare worker with PCR-confirmed SARS-CoV-2 infection or an uninfected control (not recorded which). Both conserved end residues are part of each CDR3. Where a row states a size, it is once, few, many or the class of an expanded clone; other rows omit it.

clone_size,cdr3_length,j_call,v_call,cdr3_aa
many,14,TRBJ2-2,TRBV19,CATWGTGWTGELFF
many,15,TRBJ2-5,TRBV5-1,CASSQVSPGTETQYF
many,14,TRBJ1-4,TRBV14,CASSLSSGGEKLFF
medium-sized,13,TRBJ1-2,TRBV30,CAWSVQGDNGYTF
medium-sized,12,TRBJ2-5,TRBV20-1,CSARPFTGTQYF
few,12,TRBJ1-1,TRBV6-1,CASSPRDREAFF
few,16,TRBJ2-4,TRBV18,CASSPNSQGGKNIQYF
many,11,TRBJ1-2,TRBV2,CASRVTYGYTF
many,15,TRBJ1-5,TRBV2,CASTPGQKLPSAQHF
many,12,TRBJ2-7,TRBV5-1,CASSLDSGPQYF
many,16,TRBJ2-1,TRBV7-6,CASSLIGSGGADEQFF
medium-sized,14,TRBJ1-6,TRBV12-3/TRBV12-4,CASSLRDRGSPLHF
few,15,TRBJ2-4,TRBV19,CASSPNRDSSNIQYF
many,14,TRBJ2-7,TRBV20-1,CSARGSGVSYEQYF
-,15,TRBJ2-3,TRBV5-1,CASSLVHSSTDTQYF
many,15,TRBJ1-4,TRBV6-6,CASSYSSSGEEKLFF
few,14,TRBJ2-1,TRBV5-1,CASSLSGAHNEQFF
many,14,TRBJ1-1,TRBV29-1,CSVEETQGYTEAFF
few,13,TRBJ2-3,TRBV7-2,CASSVGHTDTQYF
many,15,TRBJ2-6,TRBV6-6,CASSYGGPGANVLTF
many,13,TRBJ2-5,TRBV6-5,CASRTTGRETQYF
-,14,TRBJ1-5,TRBV7-2,CASSYRQGGQPQHF
-,17,TRBJ1-5,TRBV12-3/TRBV12-4,CASSLLLERGGNQPQHF
many,16,TRBJ1-1,TRBV5-1,CASSLDGGGWDTEAFF
medium-sized,15,TRBJ2-5,TRBV5-6,CASSSEERSQETQYF
few,16,TRBJ2-1,TRBV7-2,CASSTRTGGSYNEQFF